A single TCR beta chain is shown here with its context. The target antigen is unknown. The CDR3 covers 16 residues. Germline V gene data show CDR1 as LNHDA and CDR2 as SQIVND (reference sequence). Trimming took 3 bases from V and 2 from J, leaving 14 bases between them. Assay used: immunoSEQ multiplex PCR; TCRdb lists only in-frame clones, some missing. The sample consists of more than 20,000 clones, 75% to 90% of them appearing once. These data belong to a study of T cells after posttransplantation cyclophosphamide. Control samples came 1 year after myeloablative marrow transplants with methotrexate plus calcineurin inhibitor. Study-wide results and caveats: TRB clonality was highly associated with recipient CMV seropositivity and reactivation. Blood and skin or GI T cell repertoires showed limited TRB overlap. Later post-transplant blood repertoires were often dominated by donor CD8+ memory clones.

The chain is built from TRBV19 and TRBJ2-1, with a weak D call TRBD2 (6 bases). The sequence came from a female patient aged 30-39 years who received an allogeneic stem cell transplant from an unrelated donor, was CMV-positive, and had acute and chronic GVHD. Part of the T cells may come from the graft donor. The sequencing here drew on PBMCs, taken less than 400 days after allogeneic stem cell transplant with calcineurin inhibitor and methotrexate. The CDR3 region has the DNA TGTGCCAGTAGTATTACAGTTCCGGGAGCCTACAATGAGCAGTTCTTC. Amino acid sequence: CASSITVPGAYNEQFF.